The 10 T cell receptor beta chains reported below all come from one sample, sequenced in a study of CD8+CD57+ T cells in acquired aplastic anemia. Investigators profiled TCR beta VDJ and CDR3 from genomic DNA template. MiXCR, applied by TCRdb to the reads, yields one record per CDR3 protein. The sample has roughly 300,000 distinct CDR3 sequences; approximately 56% are singletons. The sequencing input was sorted CD4+, CD8+, or CD8+CD57+ T cells (not recorded which) from PBMCs. The receptors stem from a human donor with severe aplastic anemia or a healthy control (not recorded which).

This clonotype was seen many times. The CDR3 loop is CASSPGYEQYF. CDR3 bases: TGTGCCAGCAGCCCCGGTTACGAGCAGTACTTC. This chain connects TRBV7-2 to TRBJ2-7; the D is unclear. Between the trimmed V and J ends, which lost 5 bases and 4 bases, there was a span of 6 bases. The CDR3 sequence is 11 residues long. CDR1 and CDR2 (germline): SGHTA, FQGNSA.

V is TRBV20-1 and J is TRBJ2-1; tentatively, D is TRBD1 (5 bases). The germline V gene encodes CDR1 DFQATT and CDR2 SNEGSKA (reference sequence). V lost 2 bases, J lost 5 bases, and 7 bases lay in between. This CDR3 is built from 12 residues. The CDR3 is CSARRRDNEQFF. The CDR3 DNA sequence: TGCAGTGCTAGACGCAGGGACAATGAGCAGTTCTTC.

This clonotype showed up just a few times. DNA for the CDR3: TGCAGCATCACAGGGGAGAACTATGGCTACACCTTC. Its translation: CSITGENYGYTF. V and J are TRBV29-1 and TRBJ1-2; TRBD1 agrees at 7 bases. V shed 8 bases and J 2 bases; nucleotides not matched to a gene: 5. The CDR3 spans 12 residues. The germline CDR1 and CDR2 sequences are SQVTM and ANQGSEA.

This rearrangement joins TRBV6-6 to TRBJ2-1, with a possible D match to TRBD2 (6 bases). Germline V gene data show CDR1 as MNHNY and CDR2 as SVGAGI (reference sequence). This CDR3 is 15 amino acids long. Trimming took off 2 bases at V and 10 bases at J, with 18 bases between the two ends. The CDR3 here is CASSYNPLRGEEQFF. For the CDR3, the DNA is TGTGCCAGCAGTTACAACCCCCTGCGGGGTGAGGAGCAGTTCTTC.

This clonotype was counted at least ten times. Here the CDR3 DNA reads TGTGCCACCGGGGACAGGGAGGGGACAGATACGCAGTATTTT. Translating it yields CATGDREGTDTQYF. The gene calls are TRBV7-8 and TRBJ2-3; TRBD1 matches 9 bases. Per the germline V gene, CDR1 is SGHVS and CDR2 is FQNEAQ. The V gene end was trimmed by 10 bases and the J gene end by 3 bases; junction bases not matched to a gene: 8. The CDR3 contains 14 residues.

The V and J genes are TRBV19 and TRBJ2-5; the D is unclear. Per germline, CDR1 LNHDA and CDR2 SQIVND (reference sequence). Trimming left V 10 bases short and J 2 bases short, with 14 bases between. The CDR3 runs 13 residues. The CDR3 region is CATAIHEQETQYF. CDR3 bases: TGTGCCACCGCAATCCACGAACAAGAGACCCAGTACTTC.

This clonotype was seen ten or more times. This rearrangement joins TRBV5-6 to TRBJ1-3; D call uncertain. V gave up 3 bases and J gave up 7 bases, with 20 bases separating them. This CDR3 is 16 amino acids long. The germline gives CDR1 SGHDT, CDR2 YYEEEE. As DNA, the CDR3 is TGTGCCAGCAGCTGGCCCCCCGGGAAAATGGGGAACACCATATATTTT. It specifies CASSWPPGKMGNTIYF.

This clonotype was seen many times. The gene calls are TRBV4-2 and TRBJ2-7; the D is unclear. Trimming cost V 3 bases and J 3 bases, with 18 bases left between them. The CDR3 is made up of 16 amino acids. Per the germline V gene, CDR1 is LGHNA and CDR2 is YNFKEQ. The CDR3 is CASSQNRASNDYEQYF. The CDR3 bases are TGTGCCAGCAGCCAGAATCGGGCCTCGAACGACTACGAGCAGTACTTC.

The chain combines TRBV7-9 with TRBJ1-4; the D is unclear. The V gene lost 1 base and the J gene lost 10 bases, with 10 bases spanning the gap. CDR3 length equals 13 residues. Looked up from germline, CDR1 is SEHNR and CDR2 is FQNEAQ (reference sequence). The CDR3 coding sequence is TGTGCCAGCAGCTTAGACCGGACTGGAAAACTGTTTTTT. Protein: CASSLDRTGKLFF. The full variable domain, in which reference TRBV7-9 and TRBJ1-4 provide the parts outside the CDR3, is DTGVSQNPRHKITKRGQNVTFRCDPISEHNRLYWYRQTLGQGPEFLTYFQNEAQLEKSRLLSDRFSAERPKGSFSTLEIQRTEQGDSAMYLCASSLDRTGKLFFGSGTQLSVL.

This clonotype was seen repeatedly, ten times or more. V gene TRBV20-1 combines with J gene TRBJ1-2, with TRBD1 matching over 7 bases. J lost 7 bases, V lost 2 bases, and 7 bases had no gene match. Germline V CDR1 and CDR2: DFQATT, SNEGSKA (reference sequence). The CDR3 runs 13 residues. The CDR3 nucleotides are TGCAGTGCTAGAACGACAGGGATTGGTGGCTACACCTTC. Its translation: CSARTTGIGGYTF.